Detailed here is one T cell receptor (beta chain). Its target antigen remains unknown. Within one base of it there is no much larger clone, and no base qualities were kept. Systemically healthy Caucasian individuals from Russia, roughly 40 in total and aged about 6 to 95 years, were included as donors. About 9.8 milliliters of peripheral blood were drawn from each donor into EDTA-treated Vacutainer tubes. Ficoll-Paque density-gradient centrifugation was used to isolate PBMCs, with at least 7 million obtained per sample. Trizol reagent was used to extract total RNA from the PBMCs, yielding at least 5.5 micrograms per sample. The percentages of naive CD45RAhigh/CD27high T cells were determined by flow cytometry on a PBMC aliquot from every donor. The source of the sample is a study of blood T cells in healthy people across ages (dated by TCRdb to the mid-2010s). Background for the entire study: Template switching captured roughly one uniquely barcoded TCR beta cDNA molecule per two T cells in model experiments. For two donors (one aged 18 to 29 and one aged 80 or older), the study analyzed two additional independent replicas of 1 million unique cDNA reads from the same blood draw. To avoid experimental bias, donors of different ages were distributed randomly across sequencing lanes. The donors were split into four age groups: young (average 16 years), middle-aged (more than 35), aged (approximately 60) and long-lived (approximately 89). The study measured age-related changes in TCR beta repertoire diversity using deep sequencing normalized with unique cDNA molecular identifiers. The study at large found these results: There was a strong correlation between observed TCR beta diversity and the percentage of naive T cells measured by flow cytometry. Bulk unsorted PBMC profiling prevented conclusive comparison of naive and antigen-experienced compartments. As age increased, observed TCR beta diversity per million T cells dropped in a roughly linear way, and a significant reduction was already evident by age 40. Total diversity estimates from one million sequenced T cells were considered lower bounds and underestimates. Compared with the aged group, the long-lived group had more naive CD4+ T cells, fewer expanded clones and increased TCR diversity, a pattern suggesting age selection. Because the CMV infection status of the donors was unknown, age-related changes in expanded clonotypes may potentially have been confounded.

CDR1 and CDR2 are drawn from the germline V gene: SGDLS, YYNGEE. Unmatched junction bases come to 5, with V trimmed by 0 bases and J by 5 bases. The CDR3 holds 14 amino acids from the cysteine to the phenylalanine. The only DNA kept is the CDR3, 42 bases in frame from the first base. Library preparation was by 5' RACE. Reads for this sample came from an Illumina HiSeq 2500. The second PCR ran for roughly 7 to 11 cycles and used a J-beta primer mix along with a sample-barcoded 5' primer. Each TCR beta cDNA molecule received a unique molecular identifier from a template-switch 5' adaptor carrying 12 random nucleotides. At least 2.5 million CDR3-containing paired-end reads were obtained from each sample. The Mint cDNA synthesis kit, primed by a TRBC-specific oligonucleotide, was used to synthesize first-strand cDNA from all RNA. Following uracil-DNA glycosylase treatment, all cDNA underwent a first 18-cycle PCR with the universal primers M1SS and BC2_uni_R. In the authors' own workflow: For normalization, 1 million high-quality reads were randomly selected from each sample, with every read carrying a distinct molecular identifier. Instead of being binned into consensus sequences, reads with shared molecular identifiers were discarded. MiTCR, set to a Q25 quality threshold and the strictest error-elimination algorithm, was used for CDR3 identification, clonotype clustering and error correction. A nonparametric unseen species model with Euler transformation was used to estimate lower-bound total TCR beta diversity. TCRdb's own reprocessing of the public reads used fastp at Q25 and MiXCR and kept productive beta chains. Merged by CDR3 protein, the rows form single entries marked with the most common genes and DNA. The V and J calls were not made by the authors but by TCRdb's processing. The sample records approximately 900,000 distinct CDR3 sequences, around 49% of which are singletons. The leading ten clones occupy around an eighth of the sample.

The chain was built from TRBV9 and TRBJ2-7; 7 central bases correspond to TRBD1. The clonotype originates from a man aged 25-40 years in good health. The sequencing sample was made of blood. The DNA sequence follows: TGTGCCAGCAGCGTAGGTAGGGGGCTCCACGAGCAGTACTTC. It encodes CASSVGRGLHEQYF.